This T cell receptor beta chain was identified during a study of blood T cell repertoires in COVID-19. About the research overall: The samples span acute and convalescent COVID-19 from the United States, Italy and Spain. Sample material is recorded as cDNA or gDNA derived from T cells, B-cell-depleted T cells, or PBMCs.

Source study methods: From reference gene primer amplification, estimates of nucleated cell counts were derived. Some clones are missing from TCRdb's copy, which holds only in-frame ones; the method was immunoSEQ multiplex PCR. The V and J calls and clone size were taken over from that table, and D and trimming were inferred from the DNA. Of some 190,000 clones detected, about 80% appear once; the ten largest clones hold 5.5% to 8.5%. CDR1 and CDR2 (germline): LNHDA, SQIVND (reference sequence). CDR3 size: 17 residues. J gave up 1 base and V 2 bases, and 3 bases lay outside the gene matches. The sequencing input was peripheral blood. The receptor comes from a man aged 55 to 70 with acute or convalescent COVID-19. This chain joins TRBV19 and TRBJ2-1; TRBD2 aligns across 12 bases. CDR3 sequence: CASSIMTSGSSYNEQFF. The CDR3 nucleotides are TGTGCCAGTAGTATAATGACTAGCGGGAGTTCCTACAATGAGCAGTTCTTC. The full variable domain, completed using reference TRBV19 and TRBJ2-1, is DGGITQSPKYLFRKEGQNVTLSCEQNLNHDAMYWYRQDPGQGLRLIYYSQIVNDFQKGDIAEGYSVSREKKESFPLTVTSAQKNPTAFYLCASSIMTSGSSYNEQFFGPGTRLTVL.